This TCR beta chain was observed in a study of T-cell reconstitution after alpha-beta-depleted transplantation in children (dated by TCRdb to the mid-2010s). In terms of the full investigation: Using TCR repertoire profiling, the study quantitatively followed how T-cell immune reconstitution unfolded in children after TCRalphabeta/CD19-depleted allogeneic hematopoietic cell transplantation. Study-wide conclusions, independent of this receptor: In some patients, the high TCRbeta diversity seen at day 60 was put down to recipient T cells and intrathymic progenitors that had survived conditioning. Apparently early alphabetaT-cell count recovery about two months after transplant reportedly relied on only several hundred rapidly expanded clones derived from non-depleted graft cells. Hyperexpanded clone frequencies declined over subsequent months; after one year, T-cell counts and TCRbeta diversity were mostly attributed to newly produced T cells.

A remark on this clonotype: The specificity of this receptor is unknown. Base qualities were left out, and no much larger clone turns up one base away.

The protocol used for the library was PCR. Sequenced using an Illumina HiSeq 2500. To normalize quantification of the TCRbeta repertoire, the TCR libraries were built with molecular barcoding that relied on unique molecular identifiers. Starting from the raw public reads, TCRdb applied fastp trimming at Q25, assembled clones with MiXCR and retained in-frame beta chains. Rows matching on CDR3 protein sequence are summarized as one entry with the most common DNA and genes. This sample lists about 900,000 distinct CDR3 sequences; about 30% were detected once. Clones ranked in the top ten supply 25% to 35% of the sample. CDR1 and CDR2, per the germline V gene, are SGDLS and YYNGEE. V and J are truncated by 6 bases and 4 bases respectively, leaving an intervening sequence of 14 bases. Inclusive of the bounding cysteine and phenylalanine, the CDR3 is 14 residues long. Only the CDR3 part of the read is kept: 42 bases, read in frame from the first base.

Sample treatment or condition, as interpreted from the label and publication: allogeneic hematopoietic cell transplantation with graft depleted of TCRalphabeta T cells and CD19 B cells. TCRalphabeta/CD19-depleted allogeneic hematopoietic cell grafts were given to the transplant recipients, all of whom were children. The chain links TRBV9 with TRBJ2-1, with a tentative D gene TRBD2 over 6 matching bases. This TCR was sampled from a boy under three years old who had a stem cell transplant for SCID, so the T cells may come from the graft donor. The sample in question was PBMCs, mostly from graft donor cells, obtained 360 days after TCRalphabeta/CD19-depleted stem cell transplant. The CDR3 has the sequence CASTGGGDYNEQFF. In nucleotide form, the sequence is TGTGCCAGCACAGGAGGCGGGGATTACAATGAGCAGTTCTTC.